The sequence of this T cell receptor (beta chain) was determined in a study of regulatory dendritic cells for organ transplantation. The germline gives CDR1 MNHEY, CDR2 SMNVEV (reference sequence). The V gene lost 5 bases and the J gene lost 3 bases, with 10 bases spanning the gap. This CDR3 spans 13 amino acids. Study-wide results and caveats: Resting memory CD8+ T cells held the most alloreactive clonotypes. Memory CD8+ T cells were the most oligoclonal; naive cells were highly diverse.

CD4+ or CD8+ T cells were sorted as naive CD45RA+ or memory CD45RO+. The data were produced by immunoSEQ multiplex PCR, yet TCRdb's version contains in-frame clones alone and is incomplete. Of about 29,000 clones in the sample, around 79% are singletons; the top ten hold about 2.4%. Turning to this clone: Its antigen is still unknown.

The chain combines TRBV27 with TRBJ1-2, with D unresolved. The sequence derives from a human donor in good health. Source material: memory CD4+ T cells from blood. The subset was: CD45RO+ memory T cells. The CDR3 sequence: CASSPWQDYGYTF. The DNA for the CDR3 is TGTGCCAGCAGTCCGTGGCAGGACTATGGCTACACCTTC.